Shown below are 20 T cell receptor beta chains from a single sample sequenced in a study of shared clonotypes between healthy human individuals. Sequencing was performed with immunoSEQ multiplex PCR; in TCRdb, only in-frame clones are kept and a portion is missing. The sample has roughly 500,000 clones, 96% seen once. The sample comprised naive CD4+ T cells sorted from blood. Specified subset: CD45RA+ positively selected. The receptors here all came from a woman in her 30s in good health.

CDR3 nucleotides: TGTGCCAGCTCACGTGGGACAGGGGGTAATGAAAAACTGTTTTTT. This gives the protein CASSRGTGGNEKLFF. The chain employs TRBV18 and TRBJ1-4, with 11 positions matching TRBD1. Germline V gene lookup returns CDR1 KGHSH and CDR2 LQKENI. The CDR3 totals 15 residues. V lost 4 bases, J lost 4 bases, and 2 bases stayed unmatched.

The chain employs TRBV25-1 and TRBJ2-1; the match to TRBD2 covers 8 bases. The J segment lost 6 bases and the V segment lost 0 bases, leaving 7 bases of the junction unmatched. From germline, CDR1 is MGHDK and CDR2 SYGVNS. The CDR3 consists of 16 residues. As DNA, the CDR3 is TGTGCCAGCAGTGAATATAGGCTAGCGGGCCGCAATGAGCAGTTCTTC. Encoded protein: CASSEYRLAGRNEQFF.

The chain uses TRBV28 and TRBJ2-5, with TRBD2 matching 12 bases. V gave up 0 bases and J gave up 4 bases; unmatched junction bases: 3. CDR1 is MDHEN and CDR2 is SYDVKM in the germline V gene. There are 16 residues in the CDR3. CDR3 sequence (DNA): TGTGCCAGCAGTTTATGGACTAGCGGGAGTCGAGAGACCCAGTACTTC. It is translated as CASSLWTSGSRETQYF.

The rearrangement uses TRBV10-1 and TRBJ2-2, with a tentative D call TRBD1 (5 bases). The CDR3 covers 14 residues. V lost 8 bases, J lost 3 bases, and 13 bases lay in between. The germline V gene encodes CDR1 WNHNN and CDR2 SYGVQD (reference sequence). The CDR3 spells CASGSGLDTGELFF. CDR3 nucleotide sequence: TGCGCCAGCGGCTCAGGGCTCGACACCGGGGAGCTGTTTTTT.

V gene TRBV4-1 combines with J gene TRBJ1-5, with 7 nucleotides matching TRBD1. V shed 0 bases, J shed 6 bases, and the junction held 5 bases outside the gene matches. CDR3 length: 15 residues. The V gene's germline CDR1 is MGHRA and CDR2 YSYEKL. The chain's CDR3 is CASSQDDRAVQPQHF. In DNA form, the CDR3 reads TGCGCCAGCAGCCAAGACGACAGGGCAGTTCAGCCCCAGCATTTT.

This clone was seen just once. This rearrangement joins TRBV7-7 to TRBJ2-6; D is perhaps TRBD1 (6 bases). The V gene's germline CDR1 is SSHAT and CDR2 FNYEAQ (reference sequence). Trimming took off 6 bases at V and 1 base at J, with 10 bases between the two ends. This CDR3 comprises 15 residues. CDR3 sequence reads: CASSQGTSGANVLTF. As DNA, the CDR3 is TGTGCCAGCAGTCAGGGGACATCTGGGGCCAACGTCCTGACTTTC. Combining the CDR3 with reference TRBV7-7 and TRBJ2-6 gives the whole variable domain GAGVSQSPRYKVTKRGQDVTLRCDPISSHATLYWYQQALGQGPEFLTYFNYEAQPDKSGLPSDRFSAERPEGSISTLTIQRTEQRDSAMYRCASSQGTSGANVLTFGAGSRLTVL.

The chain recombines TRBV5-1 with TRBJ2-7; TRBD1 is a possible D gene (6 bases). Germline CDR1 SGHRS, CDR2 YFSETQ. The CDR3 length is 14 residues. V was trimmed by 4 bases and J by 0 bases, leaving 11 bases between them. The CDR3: CASSDTGSSYEQYF. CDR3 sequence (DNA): TGCGCCAGCAGCGACACAGGGAGCTCCTACGAGCAGTACTTC.

CDR3 sequence (DNA): TGTGCCAGCTCCCCGATTAGGGACAGGGAGAATGGTGGCTACACCTTC. Its translation is CASSPIRDRENGGYTF. The gene calls are TRBV18 and TRBJ1-2, with 9 bases matching TRBD1. In germline, CDR1 is KGHSH, CDR2 LQKENI. With V trimmed by 6 bases and J by 7 bases, 15 bases remained unmatched. This CDR3 has 16 residues.

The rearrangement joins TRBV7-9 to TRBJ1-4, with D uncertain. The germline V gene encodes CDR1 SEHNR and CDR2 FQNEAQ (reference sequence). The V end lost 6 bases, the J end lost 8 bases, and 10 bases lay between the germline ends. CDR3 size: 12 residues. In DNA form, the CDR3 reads TGTGCCAGCAGTCCCGAACCAGAAAAACTGTTTTTT. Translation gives CASSPEPEKLFF. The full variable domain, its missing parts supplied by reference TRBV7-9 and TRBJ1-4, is DTGVSQNPRHKITKRGQNVTFRCDPISEHNRLYWYRQTLGQGPEFLTYFQNEAQLEKSRLLSDRFSAERPKGSFSTLEIQRTEQGDSAMYLCASSPEPEKLFFGSGTQLSVL.

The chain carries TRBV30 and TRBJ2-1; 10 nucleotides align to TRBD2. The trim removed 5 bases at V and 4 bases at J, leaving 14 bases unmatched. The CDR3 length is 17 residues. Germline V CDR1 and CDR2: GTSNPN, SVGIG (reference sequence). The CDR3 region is CAWSHYFVAGGYNEQFF. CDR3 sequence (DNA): TGTGCCTGGTCCCATTACTTTGTAGCGGGAGGATACAATGAGCAGTTCTTC.

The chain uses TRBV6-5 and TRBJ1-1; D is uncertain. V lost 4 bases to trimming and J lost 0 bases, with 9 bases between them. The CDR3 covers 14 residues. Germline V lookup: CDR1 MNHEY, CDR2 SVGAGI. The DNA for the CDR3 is TGTGCCAGCAGTTCATCGGCGGTGAACACTGAAGCTTTCTTT. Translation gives CASSSSAVNTEAFF.

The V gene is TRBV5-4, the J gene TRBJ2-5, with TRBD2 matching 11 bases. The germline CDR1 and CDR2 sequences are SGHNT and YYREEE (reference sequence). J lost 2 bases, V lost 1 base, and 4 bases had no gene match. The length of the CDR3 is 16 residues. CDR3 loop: CASSLILAGGQETQYF. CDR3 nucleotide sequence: TGTGCCAGCAGCTTGATCCTAGCGGGAGGTCAAGAGACCCAGTACTTC. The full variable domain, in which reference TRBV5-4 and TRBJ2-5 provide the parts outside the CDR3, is ETGVTQSPTHLIKTRGQQVTLRCSSQSGHNTVSWYQQALGQGPQFIFQYYREEENGRGNFPPRFSGLQFPNYSSELNVNALELDDSALYLCASSLILAGGQETQYFGPGTRLLVL.

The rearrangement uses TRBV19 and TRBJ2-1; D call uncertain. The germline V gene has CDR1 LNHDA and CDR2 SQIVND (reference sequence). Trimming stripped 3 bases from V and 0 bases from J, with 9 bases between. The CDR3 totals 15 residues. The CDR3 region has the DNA TGTGCCAGTAGTATCAGGCCCAGCTCCTACAATGAGCAGTTCTTC. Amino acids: CASSIRPSSYNEQFF.

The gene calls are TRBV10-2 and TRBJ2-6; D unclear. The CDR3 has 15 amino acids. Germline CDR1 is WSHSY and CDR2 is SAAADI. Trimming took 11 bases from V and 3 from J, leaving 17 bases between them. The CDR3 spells CAASPNYGGANVLTF. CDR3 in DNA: TGCGCCGCCAGCCCAAACTACGGTGGGGCCAACGTCCTGACTTTC.

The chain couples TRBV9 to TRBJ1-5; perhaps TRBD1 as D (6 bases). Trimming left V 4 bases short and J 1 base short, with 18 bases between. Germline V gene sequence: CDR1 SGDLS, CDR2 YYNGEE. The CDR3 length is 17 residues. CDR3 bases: TGTGCCAGCAGCCCAGGGGTGGGGTCTGAGAGCAATCAGCCCCAGCATTTT. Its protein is CASSPGVGSESNQPQHF.

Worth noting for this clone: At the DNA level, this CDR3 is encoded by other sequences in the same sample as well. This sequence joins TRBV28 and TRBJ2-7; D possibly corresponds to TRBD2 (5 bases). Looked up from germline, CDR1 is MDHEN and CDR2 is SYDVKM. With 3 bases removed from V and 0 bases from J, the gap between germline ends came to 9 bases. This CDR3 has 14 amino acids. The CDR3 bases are TGTGCCAGCAGTTTGACGGGAAGCTCCTACGAGCAGTACTTC. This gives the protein CASSLTGSSYEQYF. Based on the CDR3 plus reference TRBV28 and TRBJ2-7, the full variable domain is DVKVTQSSRYLVKRTGEKVFLECVQDMDHENMFWYRQDPGLGLRLIYFSYDVKMKEKGDIPEGYSVSREKKERFSLILESASTNQTSMYLCASSLTGSSYEQYFGPGTRLTVT.

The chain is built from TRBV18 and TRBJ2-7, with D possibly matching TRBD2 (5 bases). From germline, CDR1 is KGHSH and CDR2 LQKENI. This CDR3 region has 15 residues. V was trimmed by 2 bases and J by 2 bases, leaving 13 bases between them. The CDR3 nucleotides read TGTGCCAGCTCACCAGGACTGTCAAATCCCTACGAGCAGTACTTC. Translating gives CASSPGLSNPYEQYF.

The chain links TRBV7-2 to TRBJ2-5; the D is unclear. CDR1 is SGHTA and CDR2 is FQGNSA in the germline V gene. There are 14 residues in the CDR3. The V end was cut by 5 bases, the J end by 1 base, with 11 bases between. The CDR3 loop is CASSNRRRQETQYF. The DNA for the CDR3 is TGTGCCAGCAGCAACCGCAGGCGCCAAGAGACCCAGTACTTC.

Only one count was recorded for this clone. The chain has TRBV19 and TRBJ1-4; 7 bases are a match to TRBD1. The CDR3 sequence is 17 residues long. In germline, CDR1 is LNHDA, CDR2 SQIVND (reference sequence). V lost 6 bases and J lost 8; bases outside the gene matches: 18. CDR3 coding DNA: TGTGCCAGTAGCCCTCTTGGTACAGGGGCTTTTGGAGAAAAACTGTTTTTT. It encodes CASSPLGTGAFGEKLFF.

CDR3 nucleotides: TGTGCCAGTAGTATCGACAGGGGTAGGAACAATGAGCAGTTCTTC. It is translated as CASSIDRGRNNEQFF. This rearrangement joins TRBV19 to TRBJ2-1, with TRBD1 matching 8 bases. Germline V gene data show CDR1 as LNHDA and CDR2 as SQIVND (reference sequence). The V and J ends lost 3 bases and 5 bases, in that order; junction bases with no gene match: 6. The length of the CDR3 is 15 residues.